Shown below are 24 T cell receptor beta chains from a single sample sequenced in a study of blood T cell repertoires in COVID-19. Using immunoSEQ multiplex PCR, the repertoire was profiled, and TCRdb retains in-frame clones only, with some absent. The data hold approximately 170,000 clones, with under 90% observed a single time. Specimen: peripheral blood. These receptors all come from a woman aged 80 or over with active or convalescent COVID-19.

The chain combines TRBV28 with TRBJ2-7; 8 nucleotides match TRBD2. Trimming took 5 bases from V and 3 from J; bases not matched to a gene: 9. Germline values: CDR1 MDHEN, CDR2 SYDVKM. CDR3 size: 15 residues. The DNA of the CDR3 is TGTGCCAGCAGTCCGATCTTCGGGAGGGGCTACGAGCAGTACTTC. As protein: CASSPIFGRGYEQYF.

The V gene is TRBV9, the J gene TRBJ1-2, with D maybe TRBD1 (6 bases). V lost 0 bases, J lost 5 bases, and 14 bases lay in between. The V gene's germline CDR1 is SGDLS and CDR2 YYNGEE. The CDR3 runs 15 residues. CDR3 sequence: CASSVGDNRSYGYTF. The CDR3, as DNA: TGTGCCAGCAGCGTAGGGGACAATAGGTCTTATGGCTACACCTTC.

The rearrangement links TRBV5-4 to TRBJ2-5; D possibly corresponds to TRBD2 (5 bases). This CDR3 comprises 15 residues. Germline V lookup: CDR1 SGHNT, CDR2 YYREEE (reference sequence). V was pared by 0 bases and J by 9 bases, with 18 bases between. The CDR3 spells CASSLGGLASVAQYF. The CDR3 DNA is TGTGCCAGCAGCTTGGGCGGGTTGGCCTCAGTGGCCCAGTACTTC.

This clone was recorded a few times. V and J are TRBV16 and TRBJ1-2, with no clear D. With 2 bases removed from V and 5 bases from J, the gap between germline ends came to 9 bases. Germline values: CDR1 KGHSY, CDR2 FQNENV. The CDR3 is 13 amino acids. The CDR3 DNA is TGTGCCAGCAGCCAAGGCTTGGTTTATGGCTACACCTTC. As protein: CASSQGLVYGYTF.

The V and J genes are TRBV6-4 and TRBJ1-5; D is unclear. V lost 4 bases to trimming and J lost 7 bases, with 11 bases between them. Germline loops: CDR1 MRHNA, CDR2 SNTAGT. This CDR3 contains 13 residues. The CDR3 coding sequence is TGTGCCAGCAGTGTTGCGGCTCGCCAGCCCCAGCATTTT. This codes for CASSVAARQPQHF.

The chain carries TRBV7-3 and TRBJ2-3, with 7 bases matching TRBD2. Looked up from germline, CDR1 is SGHTA and CDR2 is FQGTGA. The CDR3 has 15 residues. V shed 3 bases and J 3 bases; nucleotides not matched to a gene: 6. The CDR3 spells CASSLSSGYTDTQYF. The CDR3 DNA reads TGTGCCAGCAGCTTGTCTAGCGGCTATACAGATACGCAGTATTTT.

In this sample, this clone turned up a few times. The chain employs TRBV28 and TRBJ1-1, with D hard to call. This CDR3 has 16 amino acids. CDR1 is MDHEN, CDR2 SYDVKM, per germline. V was pared by 5 bases and J by 1 base, with 17 bases between. The chain's CDR3 is CASSLDAGTWNTEAFF. Written as DNA, the CDR3 is TGTGCCAGCAGTCTTGACGCGGGAACCTGGAACACTGAAGCTTTCTTT.

A single count supports this clone. The V and J genes are TRBV18 and TRBJ2-7; 7 positions match TRBD1. V was pared by 5 bases and J by 7 bases, with 11 bases of the junction left unmatched. The germline V gene encodes CDR1 KGHSH and CDR2 LQKENI. The CDR3 length is 14 residues. The CDR3 coding sequence is TGTGCCAGCTCATCAGACAGGGTGAGAAGGGAGCAGTACTTC. It codes for CASSSDRVRREQYF.

This clone appeared once. The rearrangement uses TRBV11-1 and TRBJ1-3, with TRBD1 matching over 7 bases. The ends lost 5 bases at V and 2 bases at J; junction bases unmatched: 6. The CDR3 consists of 15 residues. Germline V gene sequence: CDR1 SGHAT, CDR2 FQDESV (reference sequence). The CDR3 sequence: CASSQTGPPGNTIYF. In DNA, the CDR3 is TGTGCCAGCAGCCAGACAGGGCCACCTGGAAACACCATATATTTT.

The V and J genes are TRBV20-1 and TRBJ1-2; 7 positions match TRBD1. CDR1 DFQATT and CDR2 SNEGSKA come from the germline V gene (reference sequence). V trimming: 3 bases; J trimming: 3 bases; junction bases outside the gene matches: 4. The CDR3 runs 13 residues. CDR3 in DNA: TGCAGTGCTAGTAACAGGGGCTACTATGGCTACACCTTC. Encoded protein: CSASNRGYYGYTF.

CDR3 nucleotide sequence: TGTGCCAGTAGTTCTACCGGGACTTTAGACGAGCAGTACTTC. It encodes CASSSTGTLDEQYF. J is TRBJ2-7 and V is TRBV19; a possible D gene is TRBD2 (6 bases). Germline V lookup: CDR1 LNHDA, CDR2 SQIVND (reference sequence). The CDR3 totals 14 residues. Deletions cut 5 bases from V and 5 bases from J, with 16 bases between. The whole variable domain, filled in from reference TRBV19 and TRBJ2-7, reads DGGITQSPKYLFRKEGQNVTLSCEQNLNHDAMYWYRQDPGQGLRLIYYSQIVNDFQKGDIAEGYSVSREKKESFPLTVTSAQKNPTAFYLCASSSTGTLDEQYFGPGTRLTVT.

This clone was counted a few times. V and J are TRBV19 and TRBJ1-5; weak D call: TRBD1 (5 bases). The length of the CDR3 is 15 residues. Trimming took off 4 bases at V and 3 bases at J, with 13 bases between the two ends. In germline, CDR1 is LNHDA, CDR2 SQIVND (reference sequence). CDR3 DNA: TGTGCCAGTAGTACCCTGGGGGGGTCCAATCAGCCCCAGCATTTT. It codes for CASSTLGGSNQPQHF.

In its sample, this clone was seen once. The chain is built from TRBV30 and TRBJ2-1; 7 nucleotides agree with TRBD1. Germline V gene lookup returns CDR1 GTSNPN and CDR2 SVGIG (reference sequence). The CDR3 has 13 amino acids. V lost 5 bases and J lost 13; bases outside the gene matches: 14. CDR3 DNA sequence: TGTGCCTGGGGCCGCCTGACAGGGTTCGTCCAGTTCTTC. Its protein is CAWGRLTGFVQFF. The complete variable domain, with remaining parts taken from reference TRBV30 and TRBJ2-1, reads SQTIHQWPATLVQPVGSPLSLECTVEGTSNPNLYWYRQAAGRGLQLLFYSVGIGQISSEVPQNLSASRPQDRQFILSSKKLLLSDSGFYLCAWGRLTGFVQFFGPGTRLTVL.

The chain recombines TRBV5-6 with TRBJ2-7, with 11 bases lining up with TRBD2. Germline CDR1 and CDR2: SGHDT and YYEEEE. The CDR3 has 16 residues. J lost 6 bases, V lost 1 base, and 9 bases had no gene match. The CDR3 is CASSLFSGRASLEQYF. CDR3 bases: TGTGCCAGCAGCTTGTTTAGCGGGAGGGCCTCCCTCGAGCAGTACTTC.

The table lists this clone with a few counts. The V gene is TRBV7-2, the J gene TRBJ1-2, with D possibly matching TRBD1 (5 bases). Germline V lookup: CDR1 SGHTA, CDR2 FQGNSA. This CDR3 has 13 residues. The V gene lost 5 bases and the J gene lost 5 bases, with 12 bases spanning the gap. The CDR3 region has the DNA TGTGCCAGCAGCATTACAGGAGGGTATGGCTACACCTTC. The encoded protein is CASSITGGYGYTF.

The chain recombines TRBV5-8 with TRBJ1-1; D remains ambiguous. The V and J ends lost 1 base and 9 bases respectively, with 22 bases between them. The CDR3 runs 16 residues. The germline gives CDR1 SGHTS, CDR2 YDEGEE. This chain's CDR3 is CASSLSYVRSSLQAFF. CDR3 coding DNA: TGTGCCAGCAGCTTGAGTTATGTGAGGAGTAGTCTGCAAGCTTTCTTT.

The chain has TRBV6-5 and TRBJ2-1; tentatively, D is TRBD1 (6 bases). Per the germline V gene, CDR1 is MNHEY and CDR2 is SVGAGI. The V and J ends lost 5 bases and 7 bases respectively, with 15 bases between them. This CDR3 is built from 14 residues. CDR3 nucleotide sequence: TGTGCCAGCAGTAATTCTCAGGGGCCTAATGAGCAGTTCTTC. Translated, it gives CASSNSQGPNEQFF.

The chain recombines TRBV5-1 with TRBJ1-1; a weak D match, TRBD1 (5 bases). Trimming cost V 4 bases and J 1 base, with 8 bases left between them. This CDR3 has 13 amino acids. Germline V CDR1 and CDR2: SGHRS, YFSETQ. DNA for the CDR3: TGCGCCAGCAGCCAGGGATGGAACACTGAAGCTTTCTTT. Its translation is CASSQGWNTEAFF. Full variable domain (rest looked up from reference TRBV5-1 and TRBJ1-1): KAGVTQTPRYLIKTRGQQVTLSCSPISGHRSVSWYQQTPGQGLQFLFEYFSETQRNKGNFPGRFSGRQFSNSRSEMNVSTLELGDSALYLCASSQGWNTEAFFGQGTRLTVV.

V and J are TRBV4-1 and TRBJ1-2; weak D call: TRBD1 (6 bases). The V end was cut by 1 base, the J end by 8 bases, with 20 bases between. The CDR3 sequence is 16 residues long. CDR1 and CDR2 (germline): MGHRA, YSYEKL. The CDR3 DNA follows: TGCGCCAGCAGCCAAGCGCCCCAGGGGCTGGGGTGGGGCTACACCTTC. Amino acids: CASSQAPQGLGWGYTF.

The chain is built from TRBV7-9 and TRBJ1-1; a possible D gene is TRBD1 (5 bases). With 1 base removed from V and 11 bases from J, the gap between germline ends came to 14 bases. CDR3 length: 13 amino acids. Germline V lookup: CDR1 SEHNR, CDR2 FQNEAQ (reference sequence). The CDR3 loop is CASSLGVGQAAFF. The CDR3, as DNA: TGTGCCAGCAGCTTAGGGGTGGGGCAGGCGGCTTTCTTT.

There are a few counts of this clone. The CDR3 region is CASSESRGGTGELFF. For the CDR3, the DNA is TGTGCCAGCAGTGAAAGTCGGGGGGGTACCGGGGAGCTGTTTTTT. V usage is TRBV2 and J usage is TRBJ2-2; 8 bases map to TRBD2. This CDR3 spans 15 amino acids. Germline CDR1 SNHLY, CDR2 FYNNEI. J lost 5 bases, V lost 2 bases, and 4 bases had no gene match. Combining the CDR3 with reference TRBV2 and TRBJ2-2 gives the whole variable domain EPEVTQTPSHQVTQMGQEVILRCVPISNHLYFYWYRQILGQKVEFLVSFYNNEISEKSEIFDDQFSVERPDGSNFTLKIRSTKLEDSAMYFCASSESRGGTGELFFGEGSRLTVL.

With respect to this clone: Other DNA sequences of this sample code for an identical CDR3. The V call is TRBV12-3 or TRBV12-4, the J call TRBJ1-2, with a tentative D call TRBD1 (5 bases). Trimming took off 5 bases at V and 1 base at J, with 8 bases between the two ends. The CDR3 extends over 13 amino acids. CDR3 coding DNA: TGTGCCAGCAGTCGACAGCTTAACTATGGCTACACCTTC. Translation: CASSRQLNYGYTF.

The V gene is TRBV5-1, the J gene TRBJ2-3; D not certain. Per germline, CDR1 SGHRS and CDR2 YFSETQ. The ends were cut back, 1 base at V and 0 bases at J, with 6 bases in the middle. This CDR3 contains 14 residues. CDR3 amino acids: CASSLLQSTDTQYF. As DNA, the CDR3 is TGCGCCAGCAGCTTGTTACAGAGCACAGATACGCAGTATTTT.

The J gene is TRBJ2-5, the V gene TRBV18; maybe TRBD2 (6 bases). Germline V lookup: CDR1 KGHSH, CDR2 LQKENI. The V end was cut by 3 bases, the J end by 1 base, with 12 bases between. The CDR3 is 15 residues long. The CDR3 reads CASSPQEGFQETQYF. The DNA of the CDR3 is TGTGCCAGCTCACCTCAGGAGGGATTCCAAGAGACCCAGTACTTC.